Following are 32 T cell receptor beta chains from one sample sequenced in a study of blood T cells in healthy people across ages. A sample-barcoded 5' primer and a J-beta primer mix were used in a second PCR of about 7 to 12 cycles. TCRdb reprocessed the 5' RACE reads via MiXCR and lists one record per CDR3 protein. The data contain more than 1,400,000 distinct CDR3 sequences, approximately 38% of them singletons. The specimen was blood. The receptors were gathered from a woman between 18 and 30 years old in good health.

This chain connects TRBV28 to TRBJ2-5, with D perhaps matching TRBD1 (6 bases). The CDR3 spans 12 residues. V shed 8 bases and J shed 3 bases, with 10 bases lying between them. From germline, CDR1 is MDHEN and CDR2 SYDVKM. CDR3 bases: TGTGCCAGCGCAAAGGGGGAAGAGACCCAGTACTTC. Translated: CASAKGEETQYF.

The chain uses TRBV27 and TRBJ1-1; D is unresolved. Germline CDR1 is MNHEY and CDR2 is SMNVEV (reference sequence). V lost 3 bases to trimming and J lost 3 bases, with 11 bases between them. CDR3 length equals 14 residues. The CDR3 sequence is CASSLEGRDTEAFF. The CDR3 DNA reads TGTGCCAGCAGTTTGGAGGGCCGGGACACTGAAGCTTTCTTT.

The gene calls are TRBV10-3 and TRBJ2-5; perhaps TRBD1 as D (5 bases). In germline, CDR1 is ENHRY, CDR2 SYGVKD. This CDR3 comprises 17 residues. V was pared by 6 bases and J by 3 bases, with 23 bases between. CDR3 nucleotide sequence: TGTGCCATCAGCCCAATACCGCCGACAGCCTCAAAAGAGACCCAGTACTTC. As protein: CAISPIPPTASKETQYF.

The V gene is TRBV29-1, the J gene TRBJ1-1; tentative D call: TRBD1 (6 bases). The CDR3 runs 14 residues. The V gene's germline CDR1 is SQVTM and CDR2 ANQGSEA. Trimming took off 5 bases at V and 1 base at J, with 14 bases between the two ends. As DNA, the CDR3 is TGCAGCGTTATGCAGGGGCCATCGAACACTGAAGCTTTCTTT. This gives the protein CSVMQGPSNTEAFF.

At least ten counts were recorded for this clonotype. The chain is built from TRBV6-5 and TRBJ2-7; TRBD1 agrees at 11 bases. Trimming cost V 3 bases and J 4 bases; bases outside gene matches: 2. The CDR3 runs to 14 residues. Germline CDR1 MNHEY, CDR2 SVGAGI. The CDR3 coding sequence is TGTGCCAGCAGTTATGGACAGGGGGCGTACGAGCAGTACTTC. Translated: CASSYGQGAYEQYF.

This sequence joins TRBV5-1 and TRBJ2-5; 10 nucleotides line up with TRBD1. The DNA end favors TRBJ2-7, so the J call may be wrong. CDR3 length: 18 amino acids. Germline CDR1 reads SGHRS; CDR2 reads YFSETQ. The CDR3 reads CASSGGPNFRDRGHEQYF. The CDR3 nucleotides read TGCGCCAGCAGCGGGGGTCCGAACTTTAGGGACAGGGGCCACGAGCAGTACTTC.

The CDR3 loop reads CASRMTGWADTQYF. CDR3 nucleotide sequence: TGTGCCAGCAGGATGACAGGGTGGGCAGATACGCAGTATTTT. The rearrangement links TRBV6-1 to TRBJ2-3, with 7 bases that match TRBD1. After removal of 6 bases from V and 4 bases from J, the junction contained 7 bases not matched to a gene. This CDR3 is built from 14 residues. The V gene's germline CDR1 is MNHNS and CDR2 SASEGT.

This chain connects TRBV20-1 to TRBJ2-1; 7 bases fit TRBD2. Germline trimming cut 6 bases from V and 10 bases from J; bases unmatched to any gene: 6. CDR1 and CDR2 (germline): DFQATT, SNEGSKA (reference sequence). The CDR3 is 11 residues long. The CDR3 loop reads CSAEMGGEQFF. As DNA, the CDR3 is TGCAGTGCCGAGATGGGGGGGGAGCAGTTCTTC.

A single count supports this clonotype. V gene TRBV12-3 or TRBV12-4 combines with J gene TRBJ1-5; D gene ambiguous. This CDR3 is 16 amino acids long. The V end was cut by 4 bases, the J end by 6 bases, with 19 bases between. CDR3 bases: TGTGCCAGCAGTTCCCAGGTAAAGGGTCCTTCTCAGCCCCAGCATTTT. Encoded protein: CASSSQVKGPSQPQHF.

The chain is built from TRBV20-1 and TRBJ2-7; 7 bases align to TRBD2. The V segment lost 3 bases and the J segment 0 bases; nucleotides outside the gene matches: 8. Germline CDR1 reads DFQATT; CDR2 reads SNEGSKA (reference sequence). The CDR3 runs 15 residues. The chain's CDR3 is CSARGVSGPSYEQYF. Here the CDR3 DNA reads TGCAGTGCTAGGGGGGTTAGCGGGCCCTCCTACGAGCAGTACTTC.

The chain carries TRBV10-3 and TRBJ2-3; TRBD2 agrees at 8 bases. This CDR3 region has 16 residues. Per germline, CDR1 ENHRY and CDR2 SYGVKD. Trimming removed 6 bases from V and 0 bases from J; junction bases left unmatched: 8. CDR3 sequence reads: CAISEFSGESTDTQYF. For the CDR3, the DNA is TGTGCCATCAGCGAATTTAGCGGGGAAAGCACAGATACGCAGTATTTT.

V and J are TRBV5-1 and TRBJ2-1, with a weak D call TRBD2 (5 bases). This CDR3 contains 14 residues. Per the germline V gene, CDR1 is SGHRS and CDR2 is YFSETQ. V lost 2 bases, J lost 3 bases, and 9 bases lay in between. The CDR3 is CASSFYGDYNEQFF. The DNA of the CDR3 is TGCGCCAGCAGCTTCTACGGGGACTACAATGAGCAGTTCTTC.

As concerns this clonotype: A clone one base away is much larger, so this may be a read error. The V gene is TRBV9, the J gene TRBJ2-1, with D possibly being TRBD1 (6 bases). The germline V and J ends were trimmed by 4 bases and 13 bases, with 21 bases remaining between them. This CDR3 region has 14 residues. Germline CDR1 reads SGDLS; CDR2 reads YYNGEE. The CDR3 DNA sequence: TGTGCCAGCAGCTTCGGGACGGGACAAGAGACCCAGTTCTTC. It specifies CASSFGTGQETQFF.

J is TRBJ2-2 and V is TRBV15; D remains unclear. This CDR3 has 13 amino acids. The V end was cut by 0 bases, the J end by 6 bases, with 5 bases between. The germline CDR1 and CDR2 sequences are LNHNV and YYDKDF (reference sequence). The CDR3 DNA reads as TGTGCCACCAGCAGAGAAATAGCCGGGGAGCTGTTTTTT. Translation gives CATSREIAGELFF.

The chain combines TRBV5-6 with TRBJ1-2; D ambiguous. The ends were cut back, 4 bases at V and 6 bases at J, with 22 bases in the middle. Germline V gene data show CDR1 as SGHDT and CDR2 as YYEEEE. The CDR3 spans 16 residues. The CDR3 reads CASSLRPGRDIDGYTF. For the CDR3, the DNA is TGTGCCAGCAGCCTCCGCCCAGGTCGGGATATAGATGGCTACACCTTC. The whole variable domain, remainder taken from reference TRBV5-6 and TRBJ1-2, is DAGVTQSPTHLIKTRGQQVTLRCSPKSGHDTVSWYQQALGQGPQFIFQYYEEEERQRGNFPDRFSGHQFPNYSSELNVNALLLGDSALYLCASSLRPGRDIDGYTFGSGTRLTVV.

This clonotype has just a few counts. The CDR3 DNA reads as TGCAGCGTTTCAGCAGGAAACTATGGCTACACCTTC. It is translated as CSVSAGNYGYTF. J is TRBJ1-2 and V is TRBV29-1; no clear D gene. The V end lost 5 bases, the J end lost 2 bases, and 9 bases lay between the germline ends. The CDR3 covers 12 residues. Germline loops: CDR1 SQVTM, CDR2 ANQGSEA.

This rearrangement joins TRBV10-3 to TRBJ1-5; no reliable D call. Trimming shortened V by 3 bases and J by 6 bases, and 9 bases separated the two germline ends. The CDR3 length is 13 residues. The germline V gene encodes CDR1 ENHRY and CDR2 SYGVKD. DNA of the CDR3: TGTGCCATCAGTGACCAAGGGAGTCAGCCCCAGCATTTT. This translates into CAISDQGSQPQHF.

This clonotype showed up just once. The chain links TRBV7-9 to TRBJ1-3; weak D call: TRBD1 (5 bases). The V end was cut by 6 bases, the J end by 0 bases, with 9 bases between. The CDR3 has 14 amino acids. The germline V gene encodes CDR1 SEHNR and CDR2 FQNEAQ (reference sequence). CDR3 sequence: CASRDTGSGNTIYF. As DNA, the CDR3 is TGTGCCAGCAGGGACACTGGCTCTGGAAACACCATATATTTT.

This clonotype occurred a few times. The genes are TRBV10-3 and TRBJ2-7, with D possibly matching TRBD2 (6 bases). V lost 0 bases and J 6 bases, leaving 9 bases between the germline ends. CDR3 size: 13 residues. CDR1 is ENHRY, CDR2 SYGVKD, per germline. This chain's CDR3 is CAISESPEGEQYF. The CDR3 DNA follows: TGTGCCATCAGTGAGTCGCCGGAGGGCGAGCAGTACTTC.

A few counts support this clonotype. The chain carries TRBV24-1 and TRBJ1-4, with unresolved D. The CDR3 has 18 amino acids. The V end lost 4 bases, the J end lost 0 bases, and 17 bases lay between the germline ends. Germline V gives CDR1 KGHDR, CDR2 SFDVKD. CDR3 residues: CATSDSRGNQATNEKLFF. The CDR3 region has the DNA TGTGCCACCAGTGACTCCCGGGGAAATCAAGCAACTAATGAAAAACTGTTTTTT.

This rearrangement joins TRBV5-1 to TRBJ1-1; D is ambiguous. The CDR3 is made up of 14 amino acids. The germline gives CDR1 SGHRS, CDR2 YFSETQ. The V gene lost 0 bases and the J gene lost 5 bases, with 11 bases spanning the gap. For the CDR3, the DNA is TGCGCCAGCAGCTTGGAATCTGGGGTGACTGAAGCTTTCTTT. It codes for CASSLESGVTEAFF.

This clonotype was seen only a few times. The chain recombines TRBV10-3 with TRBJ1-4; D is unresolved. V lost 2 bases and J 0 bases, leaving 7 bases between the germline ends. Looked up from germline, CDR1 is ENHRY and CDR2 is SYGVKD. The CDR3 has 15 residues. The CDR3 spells CAISETGTTNEKLFF. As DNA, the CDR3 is TGTGCCATCAGTGAGACGGGAACAACTAATGAAAAACTGTTTTTT.

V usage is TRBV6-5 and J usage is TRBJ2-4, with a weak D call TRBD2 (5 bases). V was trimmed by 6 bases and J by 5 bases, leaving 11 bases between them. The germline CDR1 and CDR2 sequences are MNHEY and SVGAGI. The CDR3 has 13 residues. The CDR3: CASSPGLENIQYF. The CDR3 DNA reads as TGTGCCAGCAGCCCCGGACTGGAAAACATTCAGTACTTC.

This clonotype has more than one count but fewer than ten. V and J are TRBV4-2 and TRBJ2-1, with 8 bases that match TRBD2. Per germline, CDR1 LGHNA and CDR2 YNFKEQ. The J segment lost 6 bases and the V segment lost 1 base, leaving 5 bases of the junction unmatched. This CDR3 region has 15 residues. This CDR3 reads CASSQGTSSFNEQFF. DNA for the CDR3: TGTGCCAGCAGCCAAGGGACTAGCTCTTTCAATGAGCAGTTCTTC.

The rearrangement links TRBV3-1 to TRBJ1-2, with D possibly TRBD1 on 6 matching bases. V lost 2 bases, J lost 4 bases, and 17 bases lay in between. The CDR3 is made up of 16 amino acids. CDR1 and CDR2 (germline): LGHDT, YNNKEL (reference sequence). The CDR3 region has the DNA TGTGCCAGCAGCCAATATGGTAGCAGGGGCACCTATGGCTACACCTTC. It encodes CASSQYGSRGTYGYTF.

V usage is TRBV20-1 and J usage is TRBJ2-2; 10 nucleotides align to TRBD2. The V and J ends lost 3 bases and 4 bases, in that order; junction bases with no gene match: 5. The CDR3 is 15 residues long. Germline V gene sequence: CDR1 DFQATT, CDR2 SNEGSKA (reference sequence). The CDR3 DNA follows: TGCAGTGCTAGGCCTCTAGCGGGGGTCACCGGGGAGCTGTTTTTT. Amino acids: CSARPLAGVTGELFF.

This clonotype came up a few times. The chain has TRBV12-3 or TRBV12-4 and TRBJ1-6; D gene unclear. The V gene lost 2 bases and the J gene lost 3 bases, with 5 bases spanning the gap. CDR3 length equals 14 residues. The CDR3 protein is CASSLSGYNSPLHF. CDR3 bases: TGTGCCAGCAGTTTATCCGGCTATAATTCACCCCTCCACTTT.

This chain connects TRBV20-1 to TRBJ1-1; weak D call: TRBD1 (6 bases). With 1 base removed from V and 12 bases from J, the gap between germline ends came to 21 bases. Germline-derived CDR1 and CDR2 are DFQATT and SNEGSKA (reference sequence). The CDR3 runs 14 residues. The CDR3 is CSARGGGGSSASFF. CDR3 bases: TGCAGTGCTAGAGGGGGGGGGGGCTCCAGCGCGTCTTTCTTT.

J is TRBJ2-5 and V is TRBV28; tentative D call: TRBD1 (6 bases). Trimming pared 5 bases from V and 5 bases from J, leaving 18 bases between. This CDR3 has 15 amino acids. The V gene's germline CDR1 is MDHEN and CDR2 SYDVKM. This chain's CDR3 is CASSQGVGATETQYF. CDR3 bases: TGTGCCAGCAGTCAAGGTGTGGGGGCTACTGAGACCCAGTACTTC.

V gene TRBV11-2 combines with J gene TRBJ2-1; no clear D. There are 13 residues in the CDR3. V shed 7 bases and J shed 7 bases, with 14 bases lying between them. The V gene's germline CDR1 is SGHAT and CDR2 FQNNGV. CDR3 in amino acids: CASTRHTENEQFF. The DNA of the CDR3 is TGTGCCAGCACCAGACATACCGAGAATGAGCAGTTCTTC.

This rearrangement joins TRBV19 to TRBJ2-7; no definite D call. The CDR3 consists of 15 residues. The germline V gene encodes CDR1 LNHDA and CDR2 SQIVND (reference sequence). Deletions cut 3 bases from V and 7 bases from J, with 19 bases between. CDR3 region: CASSMMGMGNNEQYF. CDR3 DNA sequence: TGTGCCAGTAGTATGATGGGGATGGGAAACAATGAGCAGTACTTC.

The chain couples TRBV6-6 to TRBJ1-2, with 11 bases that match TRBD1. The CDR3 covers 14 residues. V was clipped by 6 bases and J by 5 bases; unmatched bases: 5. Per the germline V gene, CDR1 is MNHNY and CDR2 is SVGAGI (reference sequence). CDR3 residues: CASRAGTGGYGYTF. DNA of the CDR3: TGTGCCAGCAGGGCCGGGACAGGGGGGTATGGCTACACCTTC.